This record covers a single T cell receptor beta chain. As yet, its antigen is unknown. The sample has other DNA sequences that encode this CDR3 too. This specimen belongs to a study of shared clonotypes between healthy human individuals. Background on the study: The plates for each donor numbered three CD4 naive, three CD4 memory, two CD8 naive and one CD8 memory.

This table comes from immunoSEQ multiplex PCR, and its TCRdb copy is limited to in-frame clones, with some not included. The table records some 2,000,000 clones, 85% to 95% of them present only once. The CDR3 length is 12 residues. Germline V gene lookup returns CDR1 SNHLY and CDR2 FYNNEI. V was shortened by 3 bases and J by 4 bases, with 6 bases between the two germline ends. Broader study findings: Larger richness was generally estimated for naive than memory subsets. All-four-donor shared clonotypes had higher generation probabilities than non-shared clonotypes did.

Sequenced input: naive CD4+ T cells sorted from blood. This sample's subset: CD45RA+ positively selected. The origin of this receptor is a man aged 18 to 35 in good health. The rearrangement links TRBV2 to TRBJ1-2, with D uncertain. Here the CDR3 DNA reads TGTGCCAGCAGTGAGTCAGGCTATGGCTACACCTTC. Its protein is CASSESGYGYTF.